These 5 T cell receptor beta chains were sequenced from one sample in a study of shared clonotypes between healthy human individuals. Data came from immunoSEQ multiplex PCR; TCRdb stores just in-frame clones and leaves some out. The sample contains 980,000 or so clones, approximately 80% of which appear only once. The sequencing input was memory CD4+ T cells sorted from blood. Subset denoted: CD45RA-negative fraction. The receptors were sampled from a man in his late teens or twenties in good health.

A word on this clone: In the same sample, other DNA sequences code for this CDR3. CDR3 sequence (DNA): TGTGCCAGCAGCTTAGACCCATCCTCCTACGAGCAGTACTTC. Protein sequence: CASSLDPSSYEQYF. V is TRBV11-2 and J is TRBJ2-5; D is unclear. The DNA matches TRBJ2-7 better at its end, which makes the J call doubtful. The CDR3 totals 14 residues. Germline CDR1 reads SGHAT; CDR2 reads FQNNGV.

The chain uses TRBV5-1 and TRBJ2-3, with TRBD2 identical over 8 bases. Germline loops: CDR1 SGHRS, CDR2 YFSETQ. Trimming at V came to 3 bases and at J to 3 bases, leaving 3 bases not matched to a gene. This CDR3 is built from 14 residues. CDR3 sequence: CASSSPGGTDTQYF. The CDR3 bases are TGCGCCAGCAGCTCCCCGGGGGGGACAGATACGCAGTATTTT.

This clone was seen just once. The chain combines TRBV19 with TRBJ2-3; 14 bases match TRBD2. Germline loops: CDR1 LNHDA, CDR2 SQIVND (reference sequence). V lost 2 bases, J lost 7 bases, and 5 bases stayed unmatched. The CDR3 consists of 16 residues. CDR3 sequence (DNA): TGTGCCAGTAGTATAAGGGGGACTAGCGGGAGTAATACGCAGTATTTT. Amino acid sequence: CASSIRGTSGSNTQYF.

The sample holds one count of this clone. The chain uses TRBV7-9 and TRBJ1-1; tentatively, D is TRBD1 (6 bases). V was cut by 3 bases and J by 5 bases, with 16 bases left in between. This CDR3 comprises 15 residues. Germline-derived CDR1 and CDR2 are SEHNR and FQNEAQ (reference sequence). The CDR3, as DNA: TGTGCCAGCAGCTTGAAGTGGGGGCCGGGGACTGAAGCTTTCTTT. It specifies CASSLKWGPGTEAFF.

The V and J genes are TRBV5-6 and TRBJ1-2; 8 nucleotides agree with TRBD1. Germline assignment: CDR1 SGHDT and CDR2 YYEEEE. The V segment lost 0 bases and the J segment 8 bases; nucleotides outside the gene matches: 9. The CDR3 length is 15 residues. Here the CDR3 reads CASSLVQGASSGYTF. CDR3 sequence (DNA): TGTGCCAGCAGCTTGGTGCAGGGGGCGTCATCAGGCTACACCTTC.